These T cell receptor beta chains were read from a single sample in a study of T-cell memory formation after mild COVID-19. TCRdb re-called the 5' RACE reads through MiXCR, storing one row per CDR3 protein. The sample holds approximately 570,000 distinct CDR3 sequences, approximately 19% seen once. Sequencing input: PBMCs or a T cell subset sorted from them (not recorded which). These receptors came from an adult woman who had mild COVID-19 (a few samples of this study predate the infection). Cell type and time point are not known. Each CDR3 is given with its conserved first and last residue. The order of the fields is V gene, J gene, D gene, clone size, CDR3 protein, CDR3 DNA. D genes are given only for firm matches. Clone size is given for some rows only: seen once, a few or many times, or a class if the clone is expanded.

V: TRBV21-1
J: TRBJ2-7
D: .
size: .
CDR3: CASSKVGEQYF
DNA: TGTGCCAGCAGCAAAGTAGGGGAGCAGTACTTC

V: TRBV7-8
J: TRBJ1-1
D: TRBD1
size: .
CDR3: CASTPRTGFPTEAFF
DNA: TGTGCCAGCACCCCTCGGACAGGGTTCCCGACTGAAGCTTTCTTT

V: TRBV5-4
J: TRBJ1-4
D: .
size: .
CDR3: CASSLERGDKLFF
DNA: TGTGCCAGCAGCCTAGAGAGAGGGGATAAACTGTTTTTT

V: TRBV19
J: TRBJ2-3
D: .
size: .
CDR3: CASTRTGGTDTQYF
DNA: TGTGCCAGTACCCGAACAGGTGGGACAGATACGCAGTATTTT

V: TRBV7-9
J: TRBJ2-7
D: .
size: many
CDR3: CASSPRGSEQYF
DNA: TGTGCCAGCAGCCCTCGAGGGAGCGAGCAGTACTTC

V: TRBV3-1
J: TRBJ1-1
D: .
size: few
CDR3: CASSPPLRVGLWTEAFF
DNA: TGTGCCAGCAGTCCACCCCTAAGGGTAGGCCTTTGGACTGAAGCTTTCTTT

V: TRBV20-1
J: TRBJ2-7
D: .
size: many
CDR3: CSANPHSNTYEQYF
DNA: TGCAGTGCTAACCCCCACTCAAATACCTACGAGCAGTACTTC

V: TRBV20-1
J: TRBJ2-1
D: TRBD2
size: few
CDR3: CSARVLAGELNNEQFF
DNA: TGCAGTGCTAGGGTACTAGCGGGAGAACTGAACAATGAGCAGTTCTTC

V: TRBV4-1
J: TRBJ2-7
D: TRBD1
size: few
CDR3: CASSQRNTGTGTYEQYF
DNA: TGCGCCAGCAGCCAACGGAATACCGGGACAGGGACCTACGAGCAGTACTTC

V: TRBV7-9
J: TRBJ2-7
D: .
size: few
CDR3: CASSSPVFLSPEQYF
DNA: TGTGCCAGCAGCTCCCCTGTATTCTTAAGCCCGGAGCAGTACTTC

V: TRBV6-2/TRBV6-3
J: TRBJ1-2
D: .
size: .
CDR3: CASWTGRARFYGYTF
DNA: TGTGCCAGCTGGACCGGACGGGCCCGATTCTATGGCTACACCTTC

V: TRBV3-1
J: TRBJ2-3
D: .
size: .
CDR3: CASSQVVGADTQYF
DNA: TGTGCCAGCAGCCAAGTAGTCGGGGCAGATACGCAGTATTTT

V: TRBV4-3
J: TRBJ2-3
D: TRBD2
size: few
CDR3: CASSQMYSGSIDTQYF
DNA: TGCGCCAGCAGCCAGATGTATAGCGGGAGTATAGATACGCAGTATTTT

V: TRBV11-2
J: TRBJ2-1
D: .
size: .
CDR3: CASSPRVGARGSYNEQFF
DNA: TGTGCCAGCAGCCCCCGGGTTGGGGCTAGGGGCTCCTACAATGAGCAGTTCTTC

V: TRBV7-6
J: TRBJ2-1
D: TRBD1
size: .
CDR3: CASSSWDRGIFEQFF
DNA: TGTGCCAGCAGCTCCTGGGACAGGGGGATTTTTGAGCAGTTCTTC

V: TRBV20-1
J: TRBJ2-1
D: .
size: .
CDR3: CSARGLASSVGEQFF
DNA: TGCAGTGCTAGAGGGCTAGCATCCAGTGTAGGGGAGCAGTTCTTC

V: TRBV6-1
J: TRBJ1-5
D: .
size: .
CDR3: CASIKGPGDSQPQHF
DNA: TGTGCCAGCATCAAGGGGCCAGGGGATAGTCAGCCCCAGCATTTT

V: TRBV7-6
J: TRBJ2-7
D: .
size: .
CDR3: CASSLATVGAEQYF
DNA: TGTGCCAGCAGCTTAGCGACCGTCGGGGCCGAGCAGTACTTC

V: TRBV5-1
J: TRBJ2-3
D: .
size: .
CDR3: CASSLEGIDTDTQYF
DNA: TGCGCCAGCAGCTTGGAGGGCATAGACACAGATACGCAGTATTTT

V: TRBV2
J: TRBJ2-7
D: .
size: few
CDR3: CASTGVSSYEQYF
DNA: TGTGCCAGCACGGGGGTCAGCTCCTACGAGCAGTACTTC

V: TRBV7-9
J: TRBJ2-5
D: .
size: few
CDR3: CASRLTGFETQYF
DNA: TGTGCCAGCAGACTCACAGGGTTCGAGACCCAGTACTTC

V: TRBV9
J: TRBJ2-1
D: TRBD2
size: few
CDR3: CASSVAAGWDEQFF
DNA: TGTGCCAGCAGCGTAGCAGCGGGGTGGGATGAGCAGTTCTTC

V: TRBV4-3
J: TRBJ2-7
D: .
size: few
CDR3: CASTRGRGVSYEQYF
DNA: TGCGCCAGCACCCGGGGCAGGGGGGTCTCCTACGAGCAGTACTTC

V: TRBV6-1
J: TRBJ2-1
D: TRBD2
size: .
CDR3: CASRRLAVGPSGNEQFF
DNA: TGTGCCAGCAGGCGACTAGCGGTGGGCCCTTCTGGCAATGAGCAGTTCTTC

V: TRBV6-5
J: TRBJ2-4
D: .
size: .
CDR3: CASSYDGAKNIQYF
DNA: TGTGCCAGCAGTTATGACGGAGCCAAAAACATTCAGTACTTC

V: TRBV6-6
J: TRBJ1-6
D: .
size: few
CDR3: CASKWEDIYSPLHF
DNA: TGTGCCAGCAAGTGGGAGGACATTTATTCACCCCTCCACTTT

V: TRBV7-2
J: TRBJ2-3
D: .
size: .
CDR3: CASSLVSRAFSTDTQYF
DNA: TGTGCCAGCAGCTTAGTATCCCGAGCCTTCAGCACAGATACGCAGTATTTT

V: TRBV9
J: TRBJ2-3
D: .
size: few
CDR3: CASSVVPGPTDTQYF
DNA: TGTGCCAGCAGCGTAGTTCCGGGACCCACAGATACGCAGTATTTT

V: TRBV5-6
J: TRBJ2-1
D: .
size: few
CDR3: CASRGRSSYNEQFF
DNA: TGTGCCAGCAGGGGAAGGAGCTCCTACAATGAGCAGTTCTTC

V: TRBV20-1
J: TRBJ2-7
D: TRBD2
size: few
CDR3: CSARDLGTSGNHYYEQYF
DNA: TGCAGTGCTAGAGATTTAGGGACTAGCGGGAACCATTACTACGAGCAGTACTTC

V: TRBV29-1
J: TRBJ1-2
D: .
size: .
CDR3: CSVDPAGGYTF
DNA: TGCAGCGTTGACCCCGCGGGTGGCTACACCTTC

V: TRBV24-1
J: TRBJ2-1
D: .
size: .
CDR3: CATSAWGNEQFF
DNA: TGTGCCACCAGTGCCTGGGGCAATGAGCAGTTCTTC

V: TRBV29-1
J: TRBJ2-2
D: TRBD1
size: .
CDR3: CSVAPPDRGSRELFF
DNA: TGCAGCGTCGCACCTCCGGACAGGGGATCGCGGGAGCTGTTTTTT

V: TRBV7-2
J: TRBJ2-7
D: .
size: few
CDR3: CASSQISGDTRYEQYF
DNA: TGTGCCAGCAGCCAGATCTCAGGAGATACAAGGTACGAGCAGTACTTC

V: TRBV18
J: TRBJ2-7
D: .
size: .
CDR3: CASSPGAGPETYEQYF
DNA: TGTGCCAGCTCACCCGGAGCAGGGCCCGAAACCTACGAGCAGTACTTC

V: TRBV28
J: TRBJ2-5
D: .
size: .
CDR3: CASSFGWGRDDQETQYF
DNA: TGTGCCAGCAGTTTTGGTTGGGGACGGGACGACCAAGAGACCCAGTACTTC

V: TRBV7-3
J: TRBJ2-2
D: .
size: few
CDR3: CASSLTGSNTGELFF
DNA: TGTGCCAGCAGCTTAACCGGTTCCAATACCGGGGAGCTGTTTTTT

V: TRBV12-3/TRBV12-4
J: TRBJ2-3
D: TRBD1
size: .
CDR3: CASSLKGQGFPKRSDTQYF
DNA: TGTGCCAGCAGTTTAAAGGGACAGGGGTTTCCTAAGCGGTCGGATACGCAGTATTTT

V: TRBV5-1
J: TRBJ2-3
D: TRBD2
size: .
CDR3: CASSLLAGGPADTQYF
DNA: TGCGCCAGCAGCTTGTTAGCGGGGGGGCCGGCAGATACGCAGTATTTT

V: TRBV5-1
J: TRBJ1-2
D: TRBD1
size: .
CDR3: CASSLAAGGRDGYTF
DNA: TGCGCCAGCAGCTTGGCGGCAGGGGGCCGGGATGGCTACACCTTC